A selection of T cell receptor beta chains follows, all from one sample in a study of blood T cell repertoires in COVID-19. Clones were read by immunoSEQ multiplex PCR, and TCRdb kept only the in-frame ones, dropping some. The sample records 350,000 or so clones, about 83% being singletons. The sequencing sample was made of peripheral blood. Receptors originate from a man aged 25 to 45 with active or convalescent COVID-19. CDR3s include the opening cysteine and the closing phenylalanine or tryptophan. Fields, in order: J gene, clone size, D gene, V gene, CDR3 protein, CDR3 DNA. D genes are given only for firm matches. Where a row states a size, it is once, few, many or the class of an expanded clone; other rows omit it.

J gene: TRBJ2-1; clone size: -; D gene: -; V gene: TRBV7-9; CDR3 protein: CASSWGLANEQFF; CDR3 DNA: TGTGCCAGCAGCTGGGGACTGGCCAATGAGCAGTTCTTC
J gene: TRBJ2-3; clone size: few; D gene: -; V gene: TRBV28; CDR3 protein: CASSLEVRGRSDTQYF; CDR3 DNA: TGTGCCAGCAGCCTGGAGGTTCGGGGTCGGTCAGATACGCAGTATTTT
J gene: TRBJ2-3; clone size: -; D gene: TRBD2; V gene: TRBV4-3; CDR3 protein: CASSRAGGGTDTQYF; CDR3 DNA: TGCGCCAGCAGTCGAGCGGGAGGGGGCACAGATACGCAGTATTTT
J gene: TRBJ1-1; clone size: few; D gene: TRBD1; V gene: TRBV28; CDR3 protein: CASSYRGEAFF; CDR3 DNA: TGTGCCAGCAGTTACAGGGGTGAAGCTTTCTTT
J gene: TRBJ2-2; clone size: -; D gene: -; V gene: TRBV13; CDR3 protein: CASSLLQGGNTGELFF; CDR3 DNA: TGTGCCAGCAGCTTATTGCAGGGGGGGAACACCGGGGAGCTGTTTTTT
J gene: TRBJ2-3; clone size: -; D gene: TRBD1; V gene: TRBV5-1; CDR3 protein: CASSSRGPMDTQYF; CDR3 DNA: TGCGCCAGCAGCTCCAGGGGGCCCATGGATACGCAGTATTTT
J gene: TRBJ2-3; clone size: -; D gene: TRBD2; V gene: TRBV7-9; CDR3 protein: CASSFYSQREGLSNTQYF; CDR3 DNA: TGTGCCAGCAGCTTTTATTCCCAGCGGGAGGGCCTTTCAAATACGCAGTATTTT
J gene: TRBJ1-3; clone size: -; D gene: TRBD1; V gene: TRBV6-5; CDR3 protein: CASRKGQGFGNTIYF; CDR3 DNA: TGTGCCAGCAGAAAGGGACAGGGGTTCGGAAACACCATATATTTT
J gene: TRBJ2-2; clone size: -; D gene: TRBD1; V gene: TRBV19; CDR3 protein: CASSIGGTGRLFF; CDR3 DNA: TGTGCCAGTAGTATAGGGGGGACAGGGAGGCTGTTTTTT
J gene: TRBJ1-1; clone size: few; D gene: -; V gene: TRBV15; CDR3 protein: CATSRDLSNTEAFF; CDR3 DNA: TGTGCCACCAGCAGAGATCTGTCGAACACTGAAGCTTTCTTT
J gene: TRBJ2-7; clone size: -; D gene: TRBD2; V gene: TRBV6-1; CDR3 protein: CASSEWVSGAVGDEQYF; CDR3 DNA: TGTGCCAGCAGTGAATGGGTTAGCGGGGCTGTAGGGGACGAGCAGTACTTC
J gene: TRBJ1-3; clone size: -; D gene: -; V gene: TRBV19; CDR3 protein: CASSMSDSSGNTIYF; CDR3 DNA: TGTGCCAGTAGTATGTCCGACAGCTCTGGAAACACCATATATTTT
J gene: TRBJ1-1; clone size: -; D gene: TRBD1; V gene: TRBV5-1; CDR3 protein: CASSLETGPAAAFF; CDR3 DNA: TGCGCCAGCAGCTTGGAGACAGGGCCGGCGGCCGCTTTCTTT
J gene: TRBJ2-1; clone size: -; D gene: -; V gene: TRBV6-2/TRBV6-3; CDR3 protein: CASSPPAARVSNEQFF; CDR3 DNA: TGTGCCAGCAGCCCGCCAGCGGCACGGGTCAGTAACGAGCAGTTCTTC
J gene: TRBJ1-2; clone size: -; D gene: -; V gene: TRBV6-4; CDR3 protein: CASSESGSYGYTF; CDR3 DNA: TGTGCCAGCAGTGAGTCGGGTAGCTATGGCTACACCTTC
J gene: TRBJ1-6; clone size: -; D gene: TRBD1; V gene: TRBV28; CDR3 protein: CASSADRGTYNSPLHF; CDR3 DNA: TGTGCCAGCAGTGCGGACAGGGGCACCTATAATTCACCCCTCCACTTT
J gene: TRBJ2-1; clone size: few; D gene: TRBD2; V gene: TRBV11-3; CDR3 protein: CASSLDRLAGGSSYNEQFF; CDR3 DNA: TGTGCCAGCAGCTTAGATAGGCTAGCGGGGGGGAGCTCCTACAATGAGCAGTTCTTC
J gene: TRBJ1-1; clone size: -; D gene: -; V gene: TRBV28; CDR3 protein: CPTTKTRGGAPNTEAFF; CDR3 DNA: TGTCCCACCACCAAAACACGGGGGGGGGCCCCGAACACTGAAGCTTTCTTT
J gene: TRBJ1-1; clone size: -; D gene: -; V gene: TRBV6-5; CDR3 protein: CASSYLAKGNTEAFF; CDR3 DNA: TGTGCCAGCAGTTACCTAGCGAAGGGGAACACTGAAGCTTTCTTT
J gene: TRBJ2-6; clone size: -; D gene: -; V gene: TRBV2; CDR3 protein: CASTPQGVGGGGANVLTF; CDR3 DNA: TGTGCCAGCACTCCCCAGGGGGTCGGGGGCGGAGGGGCCAACGTCCTGACTTTC
J gene: TRBJ2-7; clone size: -; D gene: -; V gene: TRBV25-1; CDR3 protein: CASSEWVSRGEQYF; CDR3 DNA: TGTGCCAGCAGTGAATGGGTAAGTCGGGGCGAGCAGTACTTC
J gene: TRBJ1-1; clone size: -; D gene: TRBD1; V gene: TRBV4-3; CDR3 protein: CASSQMTGGGMNTEAFF; CDR3 DNA: TGCGCCAGCAGCCAAATGACAGGGGGCGGGATGAACACTGAAGCTTTCTTT
J gene: TRBJ1-6; clone size: -; D gene: -; V gene: TRBV6-5; CDR3 protein: CASHGGKNRVSPLHF; CDR3 DNA: TGTGCCAGCCATGGTGGGAAGAACAGGGTTTCACCCCTCCACTTT
J gene: TRBJ2-3; clone size: -; D gene: -; V gene: TRBV7-8; CDR3 protein: CASSWRGGADTQYF; CDR3 DNA: TGTGCCAGCAGCTGGCGGGGAGGCGCAGATACGCAGTATTTT
J gene: TRBJ2-7; clone size: -; D gene: TRBD2; V gene: TRBV7-9; CDR3 protein: CASRGTSGSYEQYF; CDR3 DNA: TGTGCCAGCAGAGGGACTAGCGGATCCTACGAGCAGTACTTC
J gene: TRBJ1-5; clone size: -; D gene: TRBD1; V gene: TRBV7-8; CDR3 protein: CASSMDRSLNQPQHF; CDR3 DNA: TGTGCCAGCAGCATGGACAGGAGCCTGAATCAGCCCCAGCATTTT
J gene: TRBJ2-1; clone size: few; D gene: TRBD1; V gene: TRBV9; CDR3 protein: CASSAGTDGEQFF; CDR3 DNA: TGTGCCAGCAGCGCTGGGACAGACGGTGAGCAGTTCTTC
J gene: TRBJ1-2; clone size: -; D gene: TRBD1; V gene: TRBV5-6; CDR3 protein: CASSMGTAGGYTF; CDR3 DNA: TGTGCCAGCAGCATGGGGACAGCCGGGGGCTACACCTTC
J gene: TRBJ2-7; clone size: -; D gene: TRBD1; V gene: TRBV6-5; CDR3 protein: CASTDRGQGAGEQYF; CDR3 DNA: TGTGCCAGCACCGACAGGGGACAGGGGGCTGGCGAGCAGTACTTC
J gene: TRBJ1-2; clone size: -; D gene: -; V gene: TRBV2; CDR3 protein: CARGAFNYGYTF; CDR3 DNA: TGTGCCAGAGGGGCCTTTAACTATGGCTACACCTTC
J gene: TRBJ1-3; clone size: -; D gene: TRBD1; V gene: TRBV9; CDR3 protein: CASSLTGGGNTIYF; CDR3 DNA: TGTGCCAGCAGCTTGACAGGGGGAGGAAACACCATATATTTT
J gene: TRBJ2-3; clone size: -; D gene: TRBD1; V gene: TRBV4-3; CDR3 protein: CASSQEAGQGLDTQYF; CDR3 DNA: TGCGCCAGCAGCCAAGAGGCGGGACAGGGATTAGATACGCAGTATTTT
J gene: TRBJ2-2; clone size: -; D gene: TRBD2; V gene: TRBV28; CDR3 protein: CASEAGVGNTGELFF; CDR3 DNA: TGTGCCAGCGAAGCGGGAGTGGGGAACACCGGGGAGCTGTTTTTT
J gene: TRBJ1-5; clone size: -; D gene: -; V gene: TRBV2; CDR3 protein: CASSEGLTGQGHF; CDR3 DNA: TGTGCCAGCAGTGAAGGTTTGACGGGACAAGGACATTTT
J gene: TRBJ2-1; clone size: -; D gene: TRBD2; V gene: TRBV24-1; CDR3 protein: CATSDLGVAGYNEQFF; CDR3 DNA: TGTGCCACCAGTGATTTGGGGGTAGCGGGGTACAATGAGCAGTTCTTC
J gene: TRBJ2-3; clone size: once; D gene: TRBD2; V gene: TRBV11-2; CDR3 protein: CASTLSGGNTDTQYF; CDR3 DNA: TGTGCCAGCACCCTAAGCGGGGGGAACACAGATACGCAGTATTTT
J gene: TRBJ2-1; clone size: few; D gene: -; V gene: TRBV4-1; CDR3 protein: CASSQEATTSSVNEQFF; CDR3 DNA: TGCGCCAGCAGCCAAGAGGCGACCACTAGTAGCGTCAATGAGCAGTTCTTC
J gene: TRBJ2-7; clone size: -; D gene: -; V gene: TRBV11-2; CDR3 protein: CASSHGPRELWYEQYF; CDR3 DNA: TGTGCCAGCAGCCACGGTCCTCGGGAATTATGGTACGAGCAGTACTTC
J gene: TRBJ1-3; clone size: -; D gene: TRBD1; V gene: TRBV5-1; CDR3 protein: CASSWTGASGNTIYF; CDR3 DNA: TGCGCCAGCAGCTGGACAGGGGCCTCTGGAAACACCATATATTTT
J gene: TRBJ2-1; clone size: -; D gene: TRBD2; V gene: TRBV5-4; CDR3 protein: CASSVTLAGGEGEQFF; CDR3 DNA: TGTGCCAGCAGCGTGACCCTAGCGGGGGGCGAGGGTGAGCAGTTCTTC
J gene: TRBJ2-7; clone size: -; D gene: TRBD1; V gene: TRBV7-6; CDR3 protein: CASSLTPGQGGEQYF; CDR3 DNA: TGTGCCAGCAGCTTAACACCGGGACAGGGTGGCGAGCAGTACTTC
J gene: TRBJ1-4; clone size: -; D gene: TRBD1; V gene: TRBV25-1; CDR3 protein: CASSGPGTALEKLFF; CDR3 DNA: TGTGCCAGCAGTGGACCCGGGACAGCTCTTGAAAAACTGTTTTTT
J gene: TRBJ1-4; clone size: -; D gene: TRBD1; V gene: TRBV5-1; CDR3 protein: CASRVGGTGGINEKLFF; CDR3 DNA: TGCGCCAGCAGAGTTGGCGGGACAGGGGGCATTAATGAAAAACTGTTTTTT
J gene: TRBJ2-7; clone size: -; D gene: -; V gene: TRBV7-2; CDR3 protein: CASSLTLAEASYEQYF; CDR3 DNA: TGTGCCAGCAGCCTGACACTAGCCGAAGCGTCCTACGAGCAGTACTTC
J gene: TRBJ1-4; clone size: -; D gene: TRBD1; V gene: TRBV6-6; CDR3 protein: CASSTPTGVGEKLFF; CDR3 DNA: TGTGCCAGCAGTACTCCGACAGGGGTGGGGGAAAAACTGTTTTTT
J gene: TRBJ2-3; clone size: -; D gene: -; V gene: TRBV29-1; CDR3 protein: CSVEGAGGYTDTQYF; CDR3 DNA: TGCAGCGTTGAAGGAGCCGGGGGTTACACAGATACGCAGTATTTT
J gene: TRBJ1-4; clone size: -; D gene: -; V gene: TRBV30; CDR3 protein: CAWIPPGRQGEKLFF; CDR3 DNA: TGTGCCTGGATTCCTCCGGGACGTCAGGGGGAAAAACTGTTTTTT
J gene: TRBJ1-1; clone size: -; D gene: -; V gene: TRBV6-1; CDR3 protein: CASSEGGEAFF; CDR3 DNA: TGTGCCAGCAGTGAGGGGGGTGAAGCTTTCTTT
J gene: TRBJ2-7; clone size: -; D gene: -; V gene: TRBV5-1; CDR3 protein: CASSFLFGGSDEQYF; CDR3 DNA: TGCGCCAGCAGCTTCTTGTTTGGGGGCTCGGACGAGCAGTACTTC
J gene: TRBJ2-5; clone size: -; D gene: -; V gene: TRBV21-1; CDR3 protein: CASSIGGGETQYF; CDR3 DNA: TGTGCCAGCAGCATAGGGGGGGGAGAGACCCAGTACTTC
J gene: TRBJ1-1; clone size: -; D gene: -; V gene: TRBV25-1; CDR3 protein: CASKRGGTEAFF; CDR3 DNA: TGTGCCAGCAAGCGGGGTGGGACTGAAGCTTTCTTT
J gene: TRBJ1-5; clone size: once; D gene: TRBD1; V gene: TRBV28; CDR3 protein: CASSLEQGVIGNQPQHF; CDR3 DNA: TGTGCCAGCAGTTTAGAACAGGGGGTAATCGGGAATCAGCCCCAGCATTTT
J gene: TRBJ2-3; clone size: -; D gene: TRBD2; V gene: TRBV28; CDR3 protein: CASSLGGVGTDTQYF; CDR3 DNA: TGTGCCAGCAGTTTGGGGGGGGTGGGCACAGATACGCAGTATTTT
J gene: TRBJ2-5; clone size: -; D gene: -; V gene: TRBV21-1; CDR3 protein: CASSKGITGPGTQYF; CDR3 DNA: TGTGCCAGCAGCAAAGGGATCACAGGCCCAGGGACCCAGTACTTC
J gene: TRBJ2-5; clone size: -; D gene: TRBD2; V gene: TRBV7-2; CDR3 protein: CASSTGLAGGQETQYF; CDR3 DNA: TGTGCCAGCAGCACAGGCCTAGCGGGGGGGCAAGAGACCCAGTACTTC
J gene: TRBJ1-1; clone size: -; D gene: TRBD1; V gene: TRBV7-8; CDR3 protein: CASSHRTGEAFF; CDR3 DNA: TGTGCCAGCAGCCACAGGACAGGTGAAGCTTTCTTT
J gene: TRBJ1-5; clone size: -; D gene: -; V gene: TRBV6-2/TRBV6-3; CDR3 protein: CASSYLEIRSNQPQHF; CDR3 DNA: TGTGCCAGCAGTTACCTGGAGATTCGCAGCAATCAGCCCCAGCATTTT